These T cell receptor beta chains were read from a single sample in a study of molecular identifiers for immune sequencing clone quantification. MiXCR, applied by TCRdb to the PCR reads, yields one record per CDR3 protein. Here the sample spans 250,000 to 350,000 distinct CDR3 sequences, around 21% being singletons. The material sequenced was naive CD8+ T cells from blood, with Jurkat cell RNA spiked in. Receptor source: a human donor in good health. Some libraries in this study had Jurkat cell RNA spiked in. Each CDR3 is given with its conserved first and last residue. Fields, in order: V gene, D gene, J gene, clone size, CDR3 protein, CDR3 DNA. D genes are given only for firm matches. Clone size appears in some rows only: once, few, many, or a class for an expanded clone.

TRBV11-2	TRBD2	TRBJ2-1	NA	CASSRTSGTEQFF	TGTGCCAGCAGCCGGACTAGCGGGACTGAGCAGTTCTTC
TRBV14	TRBD1	TRBJ1-1	many	CASSYFTGGGPTEAFF	TGTGCCAGCAGCTACTTCACAGGGGGCGGCCCCACTGAAGCTTTCTTT
TRBV2	NA	TRBJ2-5	many	CASSESGGYRETQYF	TGTGCCAGCAGTGAATCGGGGGGCTATCGAGAGACCCAGTACTTC
TRBV13	NA	TRBJ2-7	many	CASSAPGTYEQYF	TGTGCCAGCAGCGCCCCCGGAACCTACGAGCAGTACTTC
TRBV19	TRBD2	TRBJ2-3	few	CASSSLAGVADTQYF	TGTGCCAGTAGCTCACTAGCGGGAGTGGCAGATACGCAGTATTTT
TRBV6-1	NA	TRBJ1-5	NA	CASSEDHHWQPQHF	TGTGCCAGCAGTGAAGATCACCACTGGCAGCCCCAGCATTTT
TRBV4-1	TRBD2	TRBJ2-3	NA	CASSQDKETTSGGGTDTQYF	TGCGCCAGCAGCCAAGATAAGGAGACAACTAGCGGGGGTGGCACAGATACGCAGTATTTT
TRBV6-2/TRBV6-3	NA	TRBJ2-3	many	CASSEAGFPGDTQYF	TGTGCCAGCAGTGAGGCGGGATTCCCCGGGGATACGCAGTATTTT
TRBV27	TRBD2	TRBJ2-4	NA	CASSSPAGEAKNIQYF	TGTGCCAGCAGTTCCCCAGCGGGGGAGGCCAAAAACATTCAGTACTTC
TRBV7-3	NA	TRBJ1-5	NA	CASSPYQGQPQHF	TGTGCCAGCAGTCCCTACCAAGGCCAGCCCCAGCATTTT
TRBV12-5	NA	TRBJ2-5	few	CASGLGGKETQYF	TGTGCTAGTGGCCTCGGAGGAAAAGAGACCCAGTACTTC
TRBV19	NA	TRBJ1-1	many	CASSIHGNTEAFF	TGTGCCAGTAGTATACATGGGAACACTGAAGCTTTCTTT
TRBV30	NA	TRBJ2-7	many	CAWSVLSVVSEQYF	TGTGCCTGGAGTGTACTTAGCGTAGTAAGCGAGCAGTACTTC
TRBV7-9	TRBD1	TRBJ2-4	many	CASSSKGALDIQYF	TGTGCCAGCTCTTCCAAGGGGGCGCTGGACATTCAGTACTTC
TRBV19	TRBD1	TRBJ2-3	many	CAILDRTGETDTQYF	TGTGCCATCCTTGACAGGACAGGGGAGACAGATACGCAGTATTTT
TRBV6-2/TRBV6-3	NA	TRBJ1-1	many	CASTPEGWGTEAFF	TGTGCCAGCACCCCAGAGGGCTGGGGCACTGAAGCTTTCTTT
TRBV29-1	TRBD2	TRBJ2-1	many	CSVGEGEQFF	TGCAGCGTTGGGGAGGGTGAGCAGTTCTTC
TRBV19	NA	TRBJ2-7	few	CASSIVLLREQYF	TGTGCCAGTAGTATCGTACTTTTGCGAGAGCAGTACTTC
TRBV6-2/TRBV6-3	NA	TRBJ2-5	many	CASSFHDEAQETQYF	TGTGCCAGCAGTTTCCATGACGAGGCCCAAGAGACCCAGTACTTC
TRBV7-9	TRBD1	TRBJ1-1	few	CASSLFQGARTEAFF	TGTGCCAGCAGCTTATTTCAGGGGGCAAGGACTGAAGCTTTCTTT
TRBV7-2	TRBD1	TRBJ1-5	many	CASSPNPLQGARGNQPQHF	TGTGCCAGCAGCCCAAACCCGCTTCAGGGGGCTCGAGGCAATCAGCCCCAGCATTTT
TRBV6-5	NA	TRBJ1-4	few	CASSPREGVGYGEKLFF	TGTGCCAGCAGCCCACGAGAAGGAGTCGGGTACGGTGAAAAACTGTTTTTT
TRBV24-1	NA	TRBJ2-2	many	CATSVNGQAGELFF	TGTGCCACCAGTGTCAACGGACAAGCCGGGGAGCTGTTTTTT
TRBV19	NA	TRBJ2-7	many	CASSSQGREYEQYF	TGTGCCAGTAGTAGCCAGGGACGGGAATACGAGCAGTACTTC
TRBV6-2/TRBV6-3	NA	TRBJ2-1	few	CASSPYRGNEQFF	TGTGCCAGCAGTCCCTATAGGGGTAATGAGCAGTTCTTC
TRBV19	TRBD1	TRBJ1-2	many	CASSPGQGYNYGYTF	TGTGCCAGTAGTCCCGGACAGGGATACAACTATGGCTACACCTTC
TRBV6-5	NA	TRBJ1-1	many	CASSYEGVGKNTEAFF	TGTGCCAGCAGTTACGAGGGGGTTGGGAAAAACACTGAAGCTTTCTTT
TRBV20-1	NA	TRBJ2-3	many	CSARDLTGTASTDTQYF	TGCAGTGCTAGAGATCTTACCGGGACGGCTAGCACAGATACGCAGTATTTT
TRBV27	TRBD1	TRBJ2-7	NA	CASGDRGRMYEQYF	TGTGCCAGCGGCGACAGGGGGCGGATGTACGAGCAGTACTTC
TRBV18	TRBD2	TRBJ2-3	few	CASSPIAGGPDTQYF	TGTGCCAGCTCTCCCATAGCGGGAGGGCCAGATACGCAGTATTTT
TRBV18	TRBD2	TRBJ2-7	few	CASSPDSGRGLEQYF	TGTGCCAGCTCACCTGATAGCGGGAGGGGGCTGGAGCAGTACTTC
TRBV20-1	NA	TRBJ2-7	few	CSATRDTSSYEQYF	TGCAGTGCTACGCGGGACACCAGCTCCTACGAGCAGTACTTC
TRBV4-3	TRBD1	TRBJ2-1	many	CASSNRQGTSYNEQFF	TGCGCCAGCAGCAACCGACAGGGGACATCCTACAATGAGCAGTTCTTC
TRBV4-3	TRBD1	TRBJ2-1	many	CASSYGTGGEQFF	TGCGCCAGCAGCTACGGGACAGGGGGCGAGCAGTTCTTC
TRBV6-2/TRBV6-3	TRBD2	TRBJ2-1	NA	CASSPSGTSSYNEQLF	TGTGCCAGCAGTCCCAGCGGGACTAGCAGCTACAATGAGCAGCTCTTC
TRBV9	NA	TRBJ1-4	many	CASSVSGGVSKEKLFF	TGTGCCAGCAGCGTAAGTGGTGGAGTATCCAAGGAAAAACTGTTTTTT
TRBV6-2/TRBV6-3	TRBD1	TRBJ1-1	many	CASRSTGTGVGAFF	TGTGCCAGCAGATCCACCGGGACAGGAGTCGGAGCTTTCTTT
TRBV4-3	NA	TRBJ2-3	many	CASSQDATRLTDTQYF	TGCGCCAGCAGCCAAGATGCGACTAGACTAACAGATACGCAGTATTTT
TRBV20-1	TRBD1	TRBJ1-1	NA	CSARGTGAEAFF	TGCAGTGCTAGGGGGACAGGGGCCGAAGCTTTCTTT
TRBV12-3/TRBV12-4	NA	TRBJ2-5	few	CATSWGDQETQYF	TGTGCCACTTCGTGGGGGGACCAAGAGACCCAGTACTTC
TRBV29-1	TRBD1	TRBJ2-5	many	CSVETGTGPGYF	TGCAGCGTTGAAACCGGGACAGGACCCGGGTACTTC